This entry lists 23 T cell receptor beta chains sequenced from one sample in a study of blood T cells in healthy people across ages. A sample-barcoded 5' primer and a J-beta primer mix were used in a second PCR of about 7 to 12 cycles. MiXCR was run by TCRdb on the 5' RACE reads, yielding one entry per CDR3 protein. This table holds some 710,000 distinct CDR3 sequences, 22% found once. The sequencing sample was made of blood. Source of these receptors: a man in his sixties or seventies in good health.

This clonotype was observed a few times. One end of the junction does not line up with germline, which may come from a read error. The rearrangement joins TRBV27 to TRBJ2-5; 10 bases are shared with TRBD1. Germline assignment: CDR1 MNHEY and CDR2 SMNVEV (reference sequence). The CDR3 extends over 12 amino acids. The CDR3 nucleotides are TGTGCCAGCAGTCCGACAGGGGGCTTCGGGGTTTTC. This sequence encodes CASSPTGGFGVF.

This chain connects TRBV24-1 to TRBJ2-1; D is unresolved. There are 13 residues in the CDR3. Trimming took 5 bases from V and 6 from J, leaving 10 bases between them. The V gene's germline CDR1 is KGHDR and CDR2 SFDVKD. CDR3 coding DNA: TGTGCCACCAGTGCAGCGTTATTCAATGAGCAGTTCTTC. It encodes CATSAALFNEQFF.

Only a few counts were recorded for this clonotype. This sequence joins TRBV18 and TRBJ1-6; D is possibly TRBD1 (6 bases). The V and J ends lost 3 bases and 7 bases respectively, with 16 bases between them. Germline V gives CDR1 KGHSH, CDR2 LQKENI. The CDR3 loop spans 16 amino acids. The CDR3 spells CASSPLTGSGNSPLHF. Written as DNA, the CDR3 is TGTGCCAGCTCACCCCTTACAGGGAGTGGGAATTCACCCCTCCACTTT. Using reference TRBV18 and TRBJ1-6 for the parts outside the CDR3, the full variable domain is NAGVMQNPRHLVRRRGQEARLRCSPMKGHSHVYWYRQLPEEGLKFMVYLQKENIIDESGMPKERFSAEFPKEGPSILRIQQVVRGDSAAYFCASSPLTGSGNSPLHFGNGTRLTVT.

Points on this clonotype: At one end, the junction sequence differs from germline, possibly due to a read error. The chain combines TRBV20-1 with TRBJ2-7, with unresolved D. Germline values: CDR1 DFQATT, CDR2 SNEGSKA (reference sequence). The CDR3 length is 10 residues. In DNA, the CDR3 is TGCAGTGCTAGACAGGCGTTCCCGTTCTTC. It translates to CSARQAFPFF.

This clonotype was seen a handful of times. This chain connects TRBV20-1 to TRBJ2-1, with TRBD2 matching over 7 bases. V was clipped by 1 base and J by 5 bases; unmatched bases: 8. Germline CDR1 is DFQATT and CDR2 is SNEGSKA (reference sequence). The CDR3 totals 15 residues. CDR3: CSARGRSGADNEQFF. The DNA for the CDR3 is TGCAGTGCTAGAGGAAGGAGCGGGGCTGACAATGAGCAGTTCTTC.

This clonotype has just a few counts. V is TRBV19 and J is TRBJ2-1; 9 bases fit TRBD1. The junction had 4 bases not matched to a gene; V was cut back by 0 bases and J by 4 bases. Germline lookup yields CDR1 LNHDA and CDR2 SQIVND (reference sequence). The CDR3 spans 16 residues. The CDR3 spells CASSIDRDRVYNEQFF. The DNA for the CDR3 is TGTGCCAGTAGTATAGATCGGGACAGGGTGTACAATGAGCAGTTCTTC. Drawing the rest from reference TRBV19 and TRBJ2-1, the complete variable domain is DGGITQSPKYLFRKEGQNVTLSCEQNLNHDAMYWYRQDPGQGLRLIYYSQIVNDFQKGDIAEGYSVSREKKESFPLTVTSAQKNPTAFYLCASSIDRDRVYNEQFFGPGTRLTVL.

This clonotype was detected ten times or more. This rearrangement joins TRBV6-5 to TRBJ2-2, with no clear D. V lost 4 bases to trimming and J lost 1 base, with 10 bases between them. The V gene's germline CDR1 is MNHEY and CDR2 SVGAGI. This CDR3 has 15 amino acids. The chain's CDR3 is CASSSGRLNTGELFF. In DNA, the CDR3 is TGTGCCAGCAGTTCGGGCAGACTGAACACCGGGGAGCTGTTTTTT.

This chain uses TRBV20-1 with TRBJ2-1; 7 nucleotides line up with TRBD2. The junction had 14 bases not matched to a gene; V was cut back by 5 bases and J by 4 bases. Germline CDR1 and CDR2: DFQATT and SNEGSKA (reference sequence). The CDR3 extends over 16 amino acids. The CDR3 protein is CSAPSNTGGPYNEQFF. CDR3 nucleotides: TGCAGTGCTCCCTCTAATACGGGAGGACCTTACAATGAGCAGTTCTTC.

The chain joins TRBV6-5 to TRBJ1-6; weak D call: TRBD1 (5 bases). Germline values: CDR1 MNHEY, CDR2 SVGAGI. V was pared by 6 bases and J by 7 bases, with 10 bases between. The CDR3 has 13 amino acids. CDR3 sequence reads: CASRSDRNSPLHF. CDR3 sequence (DNA): TGTGCCAGCAGGTCCGACAGAAATTCACCCCTCCACTTT.

The chain links TRBV29-1 to TRBJ2-2; TRBD1 or TRBD2 may be the D gene (5 bases each). CDR3 size: 13 residues. Per the germline V gene, CDR1 is SQVTM and CDR2 is ANQGSEA. V dropped 3 bases and J dropped 4 bases, with 9 bases sitting between them. The CDR3, as DNA: TGCAGCGTTGACGAGGGGTCCACCGGGGAGCTGTTTTTT. Translated: CSVDEGSTGELFF.

V is TRBV2 and J is TRBJ1-3; TRBD1 might be the D (5 bases). The V and J ends lost 4 bases and 4 bases respectively, with 11 bases between them. This CDR3 contains 14 residues. Germline V CDR1 and CDR2: SNHLY, FYNNEI. The CDR3 protein is CASSAGTQGNTIYF. The CDR3 region has the DNA TGTGCCAGCAGTGCGGGGACCCAGGGAAACACCATATATTTT.

J is TRBJ2-3 and V is TRBV12-3 or TRBV12-4; the match to TRBD2 covers 16 bases. The V segment lost 10 bases and the J segment 6 bases; nucleotides outside the gene matches: 13. The CDR3 sequence is 17 residues long. Here the CDR3 reads CAISSWGLAGGGDTQYF. CDR3 in DNA: TGTGCCATCTCCTCCTGGGGACTAGCGGGAGGGGGCGATACGCAGTATTTT.

This clonotype was observed many times. The CDR3 DNA is TGTGCCAGCAGCATAGGGGGGTCTGGATCACCCCTCCACTTT. Its protein product is CASSIGGSGSPLHF. V is TRBV27 and J is TRBJ1-6, with D tentatively TRBD1 (6 bases). Germline loops: CDR1 MNHEY, CDR2 SMNVEV (reference sequence). V gave up 6 bases and J gave up 10 bases, with 16 bases separating them. This CDR3 has 14 residues.

This chain uses TRBV20-1 with TRBJ2-3, with TRBD2 matching 8 bases. CDR3 size: 15 residues. The V and J ends lost 1 base and 0 bases, in that order; junction bases with no gene match: 3. Germline CDR1 reads DFQATT; CDR2 reads SNEGSKA (reference sequence). The CDR3 nucleotides are TGCAGTGCTAGAGTGACGGGGGGGAGCACAGATACGCAGTATTTT. Translation gives CSARVTGGSTDTQYF.

This clonotype has just a few counts. This chain links TRBV12-3 or TRBV12-4 with TRBJ2-3; 7 nucleotides align to TRBD2. The CDR3 totals 15 residues. The V gene end was trimmed by 3 bases and the J gene end by 2 bases; junction bases not matched to a gene: 5. Here the CDR3 reads CASSLAGLHTDTQYF. DNA of the CDR3: TGTGCCAGCAGTTTGGCGGGACTACACACAGATACGCAGTATTTT.

To note about this clonotype: Mismatch with germline at one junction end may stem from a read error. V usage is TRBV4-3 and J usage is TRBJ1-1, with a weak D call TRBD1 (5 bases). The CDR3 spans 14 residues. Germline V gene sequence: CDR1 LGHNA, CDR2 YSLEER. CDR3 in DNA: TGCGCCAGCAGCAGCGCACAGGATGGTGCTGAAGCTCTCTTT. Encoded protein: CASSSAQDGAEALF.

This clonotype was observed a few times. The gene calls are TRBV20-1 and TRBJ2-1; the D is unclear. Between the trimmed V and J ends, which lost 4 bases and 6 bases, there was a span of 10 bases. CDR1 DFQATT and CDR2 SNEGSKA come from the germline V gene (reference sequence). This CDR3 is 12 amino acids long. The CDR3 sequence: CSAITQSNEQFF. The DNA of the CDR3 is TGCAGTGCTATAACCCAGAGCAATGAGCAGTTCTTC.

For the CDR3, the DNA is TGTGCCAGCACGAGGGCTAGCACAGATACGCAGTATTTT. Its protein product is CASTRASTDTQYF. The J gene is TRBJ2-3, the V gene TRBV6-5, with TRBD2 as a possible D gene (5 bases). Germline lookup yields CDR1 MNHEY and CDR2 SVGAGI. Trimming cost V 7 bases and J 0 bases, with 8 bases left between them. There are 13 residues in the CDR3.

This clonotype came up many times. The V call is TRBV28, the J call TRBJ1-4; weak D call: TRBD1 (5 bases). There are 16 residues in the CDR3. Looked up from germline, CDR1 is MDHEN and CDR2 is SYDVKM. Trimming shortened V by 4 bases and J by 6 bases, and 18 bases separated the two germline ends. CDR3 protein: CASSSPSGTLDEKLFF. In nucleotides, the CDR3 is TGTGCCAGCAGTTCCCCTTCCGGGACTCTGGATGAAAAACTGTTTTTT.

The chain links TRBV20-1 to TRBJ1-1; D uncertain. V lost 4 bases to trimming and J lost 1 base, with 16 bases between them. Germline V gene lookup returns CDR1 DFQATT and CDR2 SNEGSKA (reference sequence). The CDR3 is 15 amino acids. The CDR3 protein is CSANPLGRRNTEAFF. The CDR3, as DNA: TGCAGTGCTAACCCCCTAGGACGGCGGAACACTGAAGCTTTCTTT.

The chain uses TRBV2 and TRBJ2-1; TRBD2 matches 9 bases. The DNA end lines up better with TRBJ2-5; the J call may be wrong. The V gene's germline CDR1 is SNHLY and CDR2 FYNNEI. The CDR3 has 14 amino acids. Here the CDR3 DNA reads TGTGCCAGCAAACGCGGGAGGGCCGGGGAGACCCAGTACTTC. Protein product: CASKRGRAGETQYF.

V usage is TRBV5-1 and J usage is TRBJ1-3, with D unresolved. The CDR3 length is 13 residues. V was trimmed by 3 bases and J by 2 bases, leaving 6 bases between them. The germline V gene encodes CDR1 SGHRS and CDR2 YFSETQ. Here the CDR3 reads CASSSGTGNTIYF. CDR3 bases: TGCGCCAGCAGCTCCGGGACTGGAAACACCATATATTTT.

The chain links TRBV3-1 to TRBJ2-5, with D possibly TRBD2 on 5 matching bases. Judging by the DNA end, TRBJ2-1 fits better; the J call may be wrong. Looked up from germline, CDR1 is LGHDT and CDR2 is YNNKEL (reference sequence). The CDR3 runs 14 residues. The CDR3 sequence is CASSQAWTADEQFF. In DNA form, the CDR3 reads TGTGCCAGCAGCCAGGCCTGGACTGCGGATGAGCAGTTCTTC.